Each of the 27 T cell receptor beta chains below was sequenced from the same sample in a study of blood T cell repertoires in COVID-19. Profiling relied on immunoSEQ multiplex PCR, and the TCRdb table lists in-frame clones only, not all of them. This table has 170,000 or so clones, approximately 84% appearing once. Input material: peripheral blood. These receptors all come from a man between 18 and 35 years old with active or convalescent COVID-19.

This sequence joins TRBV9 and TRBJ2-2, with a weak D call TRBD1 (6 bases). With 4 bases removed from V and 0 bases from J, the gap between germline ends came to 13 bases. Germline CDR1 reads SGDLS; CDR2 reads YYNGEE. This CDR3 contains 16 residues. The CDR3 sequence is CASSPRQVANTGELFF. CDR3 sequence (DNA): TGTGCCAGCAGCCCCCGACAGGTTGCGAACACCGGGGAGCTGTTTTTT.

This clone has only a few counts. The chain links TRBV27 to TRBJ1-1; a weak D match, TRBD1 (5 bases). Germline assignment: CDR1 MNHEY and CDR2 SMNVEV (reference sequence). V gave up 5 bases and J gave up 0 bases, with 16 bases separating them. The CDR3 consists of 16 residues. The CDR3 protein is CASSVTGGVMNTEAFF. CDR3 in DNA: TGTGCCAGCAGTGTCACCGGGGGGGTAATGAACACTGAAGCTTTCTTT.

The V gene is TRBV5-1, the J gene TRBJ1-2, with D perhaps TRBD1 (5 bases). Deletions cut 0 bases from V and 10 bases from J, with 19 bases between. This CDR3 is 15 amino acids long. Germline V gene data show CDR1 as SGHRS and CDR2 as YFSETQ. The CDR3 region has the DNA TGCGCCAGCAGCTTGGACGGGGGGTCCAGGCTTTCCTACACCTTC. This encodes CASSLDGGSRLSYTF.

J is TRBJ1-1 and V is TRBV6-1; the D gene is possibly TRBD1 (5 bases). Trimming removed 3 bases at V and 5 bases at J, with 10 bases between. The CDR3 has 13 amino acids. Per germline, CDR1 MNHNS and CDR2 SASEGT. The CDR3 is CASSDRVRTEAFF. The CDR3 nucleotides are TGTGCCAGCAGTGACAGGGTTCGGACTGAAGCTTTCTTT.

The DNA of the CDR3 is TGTGCCAGCAGCTTCGGCACTGAAGCTTTCTTT. Protein sequence: CASSFGTEAFF. The V call is TRBV5-5, the J call TRBJ1-1; D is uncertain. Between the trimmed V and J ends, which lost 2 bases and 4 bases, there was a span of 3 bases. The CDR3 consists of 11 residues. CDR1 SGHKS and CDR2 YYEKEE come from the germline V gene (reference sequence).

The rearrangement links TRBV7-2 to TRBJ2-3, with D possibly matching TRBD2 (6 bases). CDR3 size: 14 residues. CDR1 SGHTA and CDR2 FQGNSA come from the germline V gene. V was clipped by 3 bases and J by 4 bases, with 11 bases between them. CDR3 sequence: CASSLDYRPDTQYF. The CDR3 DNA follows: TGTGCCAGCAGCTTGGACTACCGCCCAGATACGCAGTATTTT.

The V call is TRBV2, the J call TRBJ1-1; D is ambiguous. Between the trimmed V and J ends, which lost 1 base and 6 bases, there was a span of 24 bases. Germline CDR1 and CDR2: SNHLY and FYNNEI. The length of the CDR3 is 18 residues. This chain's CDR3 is CASSEGLVITVEDSEAFF. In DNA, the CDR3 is TGTGCCAGCAGTGAAGGCCTTGTCATAACGGTGGAGGATTCTGAAGCTTTCTTT.

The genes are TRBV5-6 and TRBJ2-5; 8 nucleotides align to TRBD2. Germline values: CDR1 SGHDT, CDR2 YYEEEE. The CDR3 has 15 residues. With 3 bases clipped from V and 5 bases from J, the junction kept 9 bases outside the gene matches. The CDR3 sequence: CASSSVLAVGETQYF. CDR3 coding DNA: TGTGCCAGCAGCTCCGTACTAGCGGTCGGGGAGACCCAGTACTTC.

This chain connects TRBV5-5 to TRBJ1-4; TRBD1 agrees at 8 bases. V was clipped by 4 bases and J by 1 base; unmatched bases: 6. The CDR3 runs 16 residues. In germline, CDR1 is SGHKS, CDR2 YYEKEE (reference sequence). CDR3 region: CASSLDRGETNEKLFF. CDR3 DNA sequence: TGTGCCAGCAGCCTTGACAGGGGTGAAACTAATGAAAAACTGTTTTTT.

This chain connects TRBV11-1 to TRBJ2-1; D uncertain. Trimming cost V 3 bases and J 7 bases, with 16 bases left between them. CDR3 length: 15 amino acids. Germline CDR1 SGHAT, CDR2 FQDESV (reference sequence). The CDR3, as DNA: TGTGCCAGCAGCTTGCGGCCCGGAACCGGGAATGAGCAGTTCTTC. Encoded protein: CASSLRPGTGNEQFF.

The DNA for the CDR3 is TGCGCCAGCAGCCAAACGCCGACTGGAGCCTACGAGCAGTACTTC. This encodes CASSQTPTGAYEQYF. V is TRBV4-1 and J is TRBJ2-7; D gene ambiguous. Trimming removed 2 bases from V and 2 bases from J, with 13 bases in between. Germline loops: CDR1 MGHRA, CDR2 YSYEKL. The CDR3 has 15 residues.

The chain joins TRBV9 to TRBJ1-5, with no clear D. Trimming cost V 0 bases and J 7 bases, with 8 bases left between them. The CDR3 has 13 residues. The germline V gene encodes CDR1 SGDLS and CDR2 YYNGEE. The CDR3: CASSVDLGQPQHF. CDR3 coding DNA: TGTGCCAGCAGCGTAGACCTAGGACAGCCCCAGCATTTT.

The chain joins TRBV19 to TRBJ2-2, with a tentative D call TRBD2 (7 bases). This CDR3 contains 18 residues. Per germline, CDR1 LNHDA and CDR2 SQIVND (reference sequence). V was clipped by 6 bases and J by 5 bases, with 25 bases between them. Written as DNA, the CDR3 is TGTGCCAGTAGCCCCGAGGGGGGGGACACGGTTATAACCGGGGAGCTGTTTTTT. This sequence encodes CASSPEGGDTVITGELFF.

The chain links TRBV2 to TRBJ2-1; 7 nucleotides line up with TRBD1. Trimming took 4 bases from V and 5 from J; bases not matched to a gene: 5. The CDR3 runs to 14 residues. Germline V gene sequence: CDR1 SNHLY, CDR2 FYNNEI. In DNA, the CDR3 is TGTGCCAGCAGTGTGGACAGGCCTAACAATGAGCAGTTCTTC. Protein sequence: CASSVDRPNNEQFF.

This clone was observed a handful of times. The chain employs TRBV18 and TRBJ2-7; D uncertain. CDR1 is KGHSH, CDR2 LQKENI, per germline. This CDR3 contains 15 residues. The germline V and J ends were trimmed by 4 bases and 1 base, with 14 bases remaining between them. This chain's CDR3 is CASSRELTTSYEQYF. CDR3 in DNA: TGTGCCAGCTCACGAGAACTCACGACTTCCTACGAGCAGTACTTC.

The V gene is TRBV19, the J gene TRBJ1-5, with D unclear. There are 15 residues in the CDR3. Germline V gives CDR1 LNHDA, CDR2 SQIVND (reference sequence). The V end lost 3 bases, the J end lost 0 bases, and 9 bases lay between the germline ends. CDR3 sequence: CASSMGRYSNQPQHF. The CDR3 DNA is TGTGCCAGTAGTATGGGGAGATATAGCAATCAGCCCCAGCATTTT. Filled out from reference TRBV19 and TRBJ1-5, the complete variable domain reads DGGITQSPKYLFRKEGQNVTLSCEQNLNHDAMYWYRQDPGQGLRLIYYSQIVNDFQKGDIAEGYSVSREKKESFPLTVTSAQKNPTAFYLCASSMGRYSNQPQHFGDGTRLSIL.

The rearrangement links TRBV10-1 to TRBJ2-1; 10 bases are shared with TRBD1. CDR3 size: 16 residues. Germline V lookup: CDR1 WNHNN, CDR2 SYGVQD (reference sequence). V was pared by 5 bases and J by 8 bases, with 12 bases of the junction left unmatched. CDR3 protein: CASSPNRDRGIDEQFF. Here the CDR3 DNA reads TGCGCCAGCAGTCCTAACCGGGACAGGGGAATCGATGAGCAGTTCTTC.

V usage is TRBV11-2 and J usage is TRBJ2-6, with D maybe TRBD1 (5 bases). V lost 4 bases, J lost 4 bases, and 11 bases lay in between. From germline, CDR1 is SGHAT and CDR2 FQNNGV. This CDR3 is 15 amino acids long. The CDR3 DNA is TGTGCCAGCAGCTCTCAGGGTTCCGGGGCCAACGTCCTGACTTTC. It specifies CASSSQGSGANVLTF.

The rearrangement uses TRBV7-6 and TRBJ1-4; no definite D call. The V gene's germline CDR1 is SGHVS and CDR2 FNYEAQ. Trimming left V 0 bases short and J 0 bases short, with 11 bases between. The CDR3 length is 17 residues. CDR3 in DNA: TGTGCCAGCAGCTTAGCCCCCACTAGCGCAACTAATGAAAAACTGTTTTTT. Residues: CASSLAPTSATNEKLFF.

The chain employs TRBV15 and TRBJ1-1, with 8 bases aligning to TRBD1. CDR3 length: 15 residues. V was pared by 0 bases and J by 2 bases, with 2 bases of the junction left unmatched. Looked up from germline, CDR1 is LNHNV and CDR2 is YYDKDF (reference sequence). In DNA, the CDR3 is TGTGCCACCAGCAGAGAGGACAGGGTCAACACTGAAGCTTTCTTT. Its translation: CATSREDRVNTEAFF.

CDR3 nucleotide sequence: TGTGCCAGCAGCCTTCGGAGAAATGGCCCGTACGAGCAGTACTTC. Translation gives CASSLRRNGPYEQYF. This chain links TRBV3-1 (or the pseudogene TRBV3-2) with TRBJ2-7; D remains ambiguous. This CDR3 has 15 residues. Germline V gene sequence: CDR1 LGHDT, CDR2 YNNKEL (reference sequence). Trimming took off 4 bases at V and 4 bases at J, with 17 bases between the two ends.

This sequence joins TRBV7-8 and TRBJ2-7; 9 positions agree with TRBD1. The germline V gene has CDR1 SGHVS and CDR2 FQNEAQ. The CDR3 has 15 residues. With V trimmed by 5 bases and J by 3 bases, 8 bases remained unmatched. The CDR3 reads CASSPRDRVFYEQYF. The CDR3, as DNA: TGTGCCAGCAGCCCCCGGGACAGGGTGTTCTACGAGCAGTACTTC.

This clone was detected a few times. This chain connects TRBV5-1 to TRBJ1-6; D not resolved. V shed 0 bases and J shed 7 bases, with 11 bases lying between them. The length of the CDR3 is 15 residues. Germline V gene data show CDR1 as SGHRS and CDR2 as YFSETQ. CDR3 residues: CASSLEPLGNSPLHF. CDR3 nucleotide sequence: TGCGCCAGCAGCTTGGAGCCCTTGGGCAATTCACCCCTCCACTTT.

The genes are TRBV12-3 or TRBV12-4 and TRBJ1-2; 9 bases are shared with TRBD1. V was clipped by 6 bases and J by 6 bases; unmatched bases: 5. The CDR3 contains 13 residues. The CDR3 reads CASSPRQGDGYTF. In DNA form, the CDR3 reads TGTGCCAGCAGCCCTCGACAGGGGGATGGCTACACCTTC.

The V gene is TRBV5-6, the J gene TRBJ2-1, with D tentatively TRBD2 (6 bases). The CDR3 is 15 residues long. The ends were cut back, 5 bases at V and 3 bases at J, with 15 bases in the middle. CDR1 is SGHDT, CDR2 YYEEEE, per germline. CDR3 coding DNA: TGTGCCAGCAGGCGGCCGGGACTTAACTACAATGAGCAGTTCTTC. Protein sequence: CASRRPGLNYNEQFF.

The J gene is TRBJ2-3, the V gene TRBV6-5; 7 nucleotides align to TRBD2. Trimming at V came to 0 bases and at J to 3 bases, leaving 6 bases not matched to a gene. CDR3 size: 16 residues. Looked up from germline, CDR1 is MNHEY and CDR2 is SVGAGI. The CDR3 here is CASSYSGGAGTDTQYF. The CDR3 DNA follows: TGTGCCAGCAGTTACTCGGGGGGAGCGGGGACAGATACGCAGTATTTT.

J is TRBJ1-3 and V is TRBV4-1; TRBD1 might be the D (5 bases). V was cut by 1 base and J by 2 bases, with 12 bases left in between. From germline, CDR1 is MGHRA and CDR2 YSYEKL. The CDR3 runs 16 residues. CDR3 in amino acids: CASSQVQGKTGNTIYF. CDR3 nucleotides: TGCGCCAGCAGCCAAGTGCAGGGAAAAACTGGAAACACCATATATTTT.